This T cell receptor beta chain was sequenced in a study of blood T cell repertoires in COVID-19. About the research overall: COVID-19 samples collected from the United States, Italy and Spain covered acute and convalescent phases. Nucleic acid was either cDNA or gDNA, and it came from T cells, B-cell-depleted T cells, or PBMCs.

This CDR3 is built from 15 residues. The V and J ends lost 5 bases and 4 bases, in that order; junction bases with no gene match: 8. Per the germline V gene, CDR1 is SGHTA and CDR2 is FQGNSA. Original methodology: Reference gene primer amplification gave nucleated cell count estimates. Repertoires were generated with immunoSEQ multiplex PCR, while TCRdb's copy carries only in-frame clones and drops some. V and J calls plus clone size are reproduced from that table; the DNA served to infer D and trimming. The sample lists 210,000 or so clones; roughly nine tenths were seen once. The V and J genes are TRBV7-2 and TRBJ1-5, with 7 positions matching TRBD1. The specimen was peripheral blood. The clonotype comes from a woman in her 50s with acute or convalescent COVID-19. CDR3 DNA: TGTGCCAGCAGCCCAGCCGGGACAGAGAATCAGCCCCAGCATTTT. Encoded protein: CASSPAGTENQPQHF.